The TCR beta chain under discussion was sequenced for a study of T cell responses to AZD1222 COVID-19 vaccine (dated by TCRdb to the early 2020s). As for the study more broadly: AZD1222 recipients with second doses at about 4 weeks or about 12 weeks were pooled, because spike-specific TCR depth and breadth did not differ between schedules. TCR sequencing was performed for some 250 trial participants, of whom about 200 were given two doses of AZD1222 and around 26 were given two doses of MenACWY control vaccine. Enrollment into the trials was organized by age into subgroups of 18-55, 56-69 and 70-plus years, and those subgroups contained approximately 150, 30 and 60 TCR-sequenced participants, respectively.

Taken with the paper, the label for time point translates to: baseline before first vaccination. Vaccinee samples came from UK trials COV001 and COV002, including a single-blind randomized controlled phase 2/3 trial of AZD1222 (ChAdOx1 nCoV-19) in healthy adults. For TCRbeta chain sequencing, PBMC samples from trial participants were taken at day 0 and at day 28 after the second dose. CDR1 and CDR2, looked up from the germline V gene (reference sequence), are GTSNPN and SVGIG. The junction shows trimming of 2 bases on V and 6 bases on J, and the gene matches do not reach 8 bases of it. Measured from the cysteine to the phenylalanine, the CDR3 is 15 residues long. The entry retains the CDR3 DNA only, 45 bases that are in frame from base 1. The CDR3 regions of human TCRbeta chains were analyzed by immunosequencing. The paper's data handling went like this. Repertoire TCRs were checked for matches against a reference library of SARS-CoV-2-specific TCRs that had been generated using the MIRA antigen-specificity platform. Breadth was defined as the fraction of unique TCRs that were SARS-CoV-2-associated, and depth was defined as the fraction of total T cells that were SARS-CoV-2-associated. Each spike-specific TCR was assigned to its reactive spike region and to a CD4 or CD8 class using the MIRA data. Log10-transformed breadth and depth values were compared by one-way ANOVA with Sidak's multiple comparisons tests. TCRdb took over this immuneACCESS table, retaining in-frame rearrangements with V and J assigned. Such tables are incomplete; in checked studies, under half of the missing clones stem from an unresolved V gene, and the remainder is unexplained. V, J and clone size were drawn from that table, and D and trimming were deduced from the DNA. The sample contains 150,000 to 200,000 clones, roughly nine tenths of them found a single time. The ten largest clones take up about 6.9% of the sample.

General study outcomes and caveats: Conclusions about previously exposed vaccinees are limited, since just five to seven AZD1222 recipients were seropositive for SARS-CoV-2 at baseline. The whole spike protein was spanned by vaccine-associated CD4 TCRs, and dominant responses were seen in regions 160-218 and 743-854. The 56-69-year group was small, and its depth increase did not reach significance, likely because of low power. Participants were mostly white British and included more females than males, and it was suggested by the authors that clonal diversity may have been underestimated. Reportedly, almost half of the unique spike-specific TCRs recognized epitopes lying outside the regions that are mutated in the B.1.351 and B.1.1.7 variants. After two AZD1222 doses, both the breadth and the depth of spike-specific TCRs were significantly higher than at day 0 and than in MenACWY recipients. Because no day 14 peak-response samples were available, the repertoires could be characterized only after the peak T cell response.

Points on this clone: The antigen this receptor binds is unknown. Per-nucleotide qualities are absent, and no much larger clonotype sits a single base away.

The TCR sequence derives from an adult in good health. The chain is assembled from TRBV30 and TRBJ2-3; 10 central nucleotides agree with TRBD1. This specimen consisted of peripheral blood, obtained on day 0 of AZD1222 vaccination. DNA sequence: TGTGCCTGGAGTTCGGGACAGGGGCTTATGGATACGCAGTATTTT. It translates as CAWSSGQGLMDTQYF.